This is a list of T cell receptor beta chains from one sample in a study of beta chain features in type 1 diabetes. Clones were sequenced by immunoSEQ multiplex PCR, and TCRdb holds only the in-frame ones, with some missing. Of hundreds of thousands of clones listed, more than 12% are singletons. Sequences were obtained from naive CD4+ T cells from blood. The source is a man aged 18 to 30 with type 1 diabetes. CDR3s include the opening cysteine and the closing phenylalanine or tryptophan. The order of the fields is CDR3 length, V gene, J gene, clone size, D gene, CDR3 protein, CDR3 DNA. The D gene is left open where the match is weak. Expanded clones get a size class; other rows say once, few or many, or leave the size out.

14	TRBV30	TRBJ2-3	few	-	CAWSVGRSTDTQYF	TGTGCCTGGAGTGTAGGACGGAGCACAGATACGCAGTATTTT
14	TRBV27	TRBJ1-1	-	-	CASKEWGREPEAFF	TGTGCCAGCAAAGAGTGGGGGAGGGAGCCTGAAGCTTTCTTT
14	TRBV7-2	TRBJ2-5	few	-	CASSGTGRQETQYF	TGTGCCAGCAGCGGCACAGGGCGGCAAGAGACCCAGTACTTC
11	TRBV2	TRBJ1-6	-	-	CASNNNSPLHF	TGTGCCAGCAACAATAATTCACCCCTCCACTTT
13	TRBV30	TRBJ1-1	-	-	CAWWGDITWGAFF	TGTGCCTGGTGGGGGGACATAACCTGGGGAGCTTTCTTT
20	TRBV9	TRBJ2-3	few	TRBD1	CASSVDPGQGMTGSRDTQYF	TGTGCCAGCAGCGTAGACCCGGGACAGGGTATGACGGGATCCAGAGATACGCAGTATTTT
15	TRBV7-9	TRBJ2-5	few	-	CASSGGQWVQETQYF	TGTGCCAGCAGCGGGGGGCAGTGGGTCCAAGAGACCCAGTACTTC
14	TRBV28	TRBJ2-7	few	-	CASSPSRPYVGQYF	TGTGCCAGCAGTCCCTCCCGGCCCTACGTGGGGCAGTACTTC
15	TRBV5-4	TRBJ2-1	-	-	CASSFLSGRLNEQFF	TGTGCCAGCAGCTTTTTAAGCGGCCGCCTCAATGAGCAGTTCTTC
13	TRBV30	TRBJ1-1	-	TRBD1	CAWSRTGNTEAFF	TGTGCCTGGAGTCGGACAGGGAACACTGAAGCTTTCTTT
13	TRBV29-1	TRBJ2-7	-	-	CSVEGGINSGQYF	TGCAGCGTTGAAGGAGGCATCAATTCAGGGCAGTACTTC
14	TRBV5-6	TRBJ1-5	few	-	CASSSYWTPRPQHF	TGTGCCAGCAGCTCCTATTGGACACCCCGGCCCCAGCATTTT
15	TRBV7-8	TRBJ2-7	once	TRBD2	CASSSLAGPSYEQYF	TGTGCCAGCAGCTCCCTAGCGGGGCCCTCCTACGAGCAGTACTTC
17	TRBV27	TRBJ2-3	few	-	CASMGRAGGIQADTQYF	TGTGCCAGCATGGGAAGGGCGGGCGGCATACAGGCAGATACGCAGTATTTT
15	TRBV27	TRBJ2-6	few	-	CASSLTLTGANVLTF	TGTGCCAGCAGTCTGACACTTACTGGGGCCAACGTCCTGACTTTC